These 29 T cell receptor beta chains were sequenced from one sample in a study of shared clonotypes between healthy human individuals. The assay was immunoSEQ multiplex PCR, and TCRdb's table has in-frame clones only and misses some. The sample yields 1,500,000 or so clones, around 95% seen once. The source material was naive CD4+ T cells sorted from blood. The subset: CD45RA+ positively selected. The receptors were gathered from a man aged 25-45 years in good health.

This clone has just one count. The chain links TRBV4-3 to TRBJ2-3; D is uncertain. CDR3 length: 15 residues. Trimming removed 0 bases from V and 2 bases from J, with 9 bases in between. CDR1 is LGHNA, CDR2 YSLEER, per germline. The CDR3 sequence is CASSQDRAFTDTQYF. DNA of the CDR3: TGCGCCAGCAGCCAAGATCGGGCCTTCACAGATACGCAGTATTTT.

The J gene is TRBJ2-6, the V gene TRBV4-1; 8 bases map to TRBD2. Germline V gene lookup returns CDR1 MGHRA and CDR2 YSYEKL. The CDR3 extends over 18 amino acids. The junction had 10 bases not matched to a gene; V was cut back by 4 bases and J by 2 bases. The CDR3 region is CASSPYSGTRPGANVLTF. DNA for the CDR3: TGCGCCAGCAGCCCCTATAGCGGGACCCGTCCTGGGGCCAACGTCCTGACTTTC.

The chain combines TRBV28 with TRBJ2-1, with D possibly TRBD1 on 6 matching bases. The V gene lost 6 bases and the J gene lost 2 bases, with 17 bases spanning the gap. The germline gives CDR1 MDHEN, CDR2 SYDVKM. This CDR3 has 16 residues. The chain's CDR3 is CASRPKGVKTYNEQFF. In DNA, the CDR3 is TGTGCCAGCAGACCTAAGGGGGTAAAAACCTACAATGAGCAGTTCTTC. The full variable domain, in which reference TRBV28 and TRBJ2-1 provide the parts outside the CDR3, is DVKVTQSSRYLVKRTGEKVFLECVQDMDHENMFWYRQDPGLGLRLIYFSYDVKMKEKGDIPEGYSVSREKKERFSLILESASTNQTSMYLCASRPKGVKTYNEQFFGPGTRLTVL.

The chain recombines TRBV9 with TRBJ2-5, with TRBD2 identical over 10 bases. This CDR3 is built from 16 residues. V trimming: 3 bases; J trimming: 1 base; junction bases outside the gene matches: 6. CDR1 is SGDLS, CDR2 YYNGEE, per germline. In nucleotides, the CDR3 is TGTGCCAGCAGCGCCTTATTAGCGGGAGGCCAAGAGACCCAGTACTTC. It encodes CASSALLAGGQETQYF.

This chain links TRBV4-2 with TRBJ2-4; weak D call: TRBD2 (6 bases). The CDR3 runs 13 residues. Between the trimmed V and J ends, which lost 7 bases and 5 bases, there was a span of 12 bases. CDR1 and CDR2 from the germline V gene are LGHNA and YNFKEQ. The CDR3 coding sequence is TGTGCCAGCACCCGGGGGAGAGAAAACATTCAGTACTTC. As protein: CASTRGRENIQYF.

This clone occurred a few times. The V gene is TRBV9, the J gene TRBJ2-3, with D unclear. V was pared by 4 bases and J by 0 bases, with 9 bases between. The CDR3 extends over 14 amino acids. CDR1 and CDR2 (germline): SGDLS, YYNGEE. The CDR3 here is CASSPRWSTDTQYF. The CDR3 nucleotides are TGTGCCAGCAGCCCCCGGTGGAGCACAGATACGCAGTATTTT.

The V and J genes are TRBV28 and TRBJ2-1; 8 bases map to TRBD2. Looked up from germline, CDR1 is MDHEN and CDR2 is SYDVKM. V gave up 5 bases and J gave up 0 bases; unmatched junction bases: 3. This CDR3 region has 15 residues. The CDR3, as DNA: TGTGCCAGCAGTCGGGGGGGGGACTCCTACAATGAGCAGTTCTTC. Encoded protein: CASSRGGDSYNEQFF.

The chain carries TRBV9 and TRBJ1-1; tentatively, D is TRBD1 (5 bases). CDR3 size: 14 residues. The germline CDR1 and CDR2 sequences are SGDLS and YYNGEE. V lost 2 bases and J 0 bases, leaving 8 bases between the germline ends. The chain's CDR3 is CASSVQGMNTEAFF. Written as DNA, the CDR3 is TGTGCCAGCAGCGTTCAGGGTATGAACACTGAAGCTTTCTTT.

The CDR3 spells CASDTGGNTGELFF. The CDR3 DNA is TGCGCCAGCGATACGGGAGGGAACACCGGGGAGCTGTTTTTT. This sequence joins TRBV5-1 and TRBJ2-2; 7 bases align to TRBD2. Germline V gene data show CDR1 as SGHRS and CDR2 as YFSETQ. Germline trimming cut 7 bases from V and 1 base from J; bases unmatched to any gene: 4. This CDR3 has 14 amino acids.

As for this clone: The identical CDR3 is also encoded by other nucleotide sequences in the sample. This sequence joins TRBV5-1 and TRBJ2-1; a weak D match, TRBD2 (6 bases). Trimming left V 2 bases short and J 2 bases short, with 11 bases between. The CDR3 is 15 residues long. CDR1 and CDR2 (germline): SGHRS, YFSETQ. The CDR3 region has the DNA TGCGCCAGCAGCTTCATTAGCGGAACCTACAATGAGCAGTTCTTC. Translated, it gives CASSFISGTYNEQFF.

The chain carries TRBV5-1 and TRBJ1-1; D is unresolved. The CDR3 contains 13 residues. Trimming took off 0 bases at V and 6 bases at J, with 9 bases between the two ends. CDR1 is SGHRS, CDR2 YFSETQ, per germline. The CDR3 DNA is TGCGCCAGCAGCTTGGGAGGGAAATCTGAAGCTTTCTTT. This codes for CASSLGGKSEAFF. Full variable domain (rest looked up from reference TRBV5-1 and TRBJ1-1): KAGVTQTPRYLIKTRGQQVTLSCSPISGHRSVSWYQQTPGQGLQFLFEYFSETQRNKGNFPGRFSGRQFSNSRSEMNVSTLELGDSALYLCASSLGGKSEAFFGQGTRLTVV.

The chain recombines TRBV6-1 with TRBJ2-1; D possibly corresponds to TRBD2 (5 bases). From germline, CDR1 is MNHNS and CDR2 SASEGT. The V end lost 2 bases, the J end lost 9 bases, and 11 bases lay between the germline ends. This CDR3 spans 13 amino acids. The CDR3 here is CASSESLRGEQFF. The CDR3 nucleotides are TGTGCCAGCAGTGAATCCTTACGGGGTGAGCAGTTCTTC.

The J gene is TRBJ2-5, the V gene TRBV20-1, with no clear D. The CDR3 spans 11 residues. Germline CDR1 and CDR2: DFQATT and SNEGSKA (reference sequence). The germline V and J ends were trimmed by 2 bases and 5 bases, with 6 bases remaining between them. The CDR3: CSARKSETQYF. CDR3 DNA: TGCAGTGCTAGAAAATCGGAGACCCAGTACTTC.

This sequence joins TRBV5-6 and TRBJ1-5; maybe TRBD1 (6 bases). The CDR3 runs to 14 residues. Germline lookup yields CDR1 SGHDT and CDR2 YYEEEE. The V end was cut by 2 bases, the J end by 4 bases, with 10 bases between. The CDR3 nucleotides are TGTGCCAGCAGCTTTTCCAGGGGTAATCAGCCCCAGCATTTT. This gives the protein CASSFSRGNQPQHF.

This rearrangement joins TRBV5-1 to TRBJ2-1, with 11 bases identical to TRBD2. With V trimmed by 0 bases and J by 6 bases, 11 bases remained unmatched. Germline CDR1 reads SGHRS; CDR2 reads YFSETQ. The CDR3 length is 18 residues. CDR3 nucleotides: TGCGCCAGCAGCTTGGGTTTGGTAGCGGGAGGGCCGGTCAATGAGCAGTTCTTC. Its protein is CASSLGLVAGGPVNEQFF.

The rearrangement joins TRBV28 to TRBJ2-7, with TRBD2 identical over 7 bases. The CDR3 has 14 amino acids. The J segment lost 5 bases and the V segment lost 5 bases, leaving 9 bases of the junction unmatched. Germline loops: CDR1 MDHEN, CDR2 SYDVKM. CDR3 amino acids: CASSVSGTNDEQYF. DNA for the CDR3: TGTGCCAGCAGTGTTTCCGGGACTAACGACGAGCAGTACTTC.

Worth noting for this clone: The same CDR3 can be traced to other DNA sequences in this sample. CDR3 loop: CASSMGGYEQYF. CDR3 DNA sequence: TGTGCCAGCTCGATGGGGGGATACGAGCAGTACTTC. The rearrangement joins TRBV18 to TRBJ2-7; possible D gene TRBD2, 6 bases. Between the trimmed V and J ends, which lost 6 bases and 4 bases, there was a span of 10 bases. CDR3 length: 12 residues. Germline CDR1 is KGHSH and CDR2 is LQKENI. Based on the CDR3 plus reference TRBV18 and TRBJ2-7, the full variable domain is NAGVMQNPRHLVRRRGQEARLRCSPMKGHSHVYWYRQLPEEGLKFMVYLQKENIIDESGMPKERFSAEFPKEGPSILRIQQVVRGDSAAYFCASSMGGYEQYFGPGTRLTVT.

The CDR3 loop is CASSLTGANNEQFF. The CDR3 nucleotides read TGTGCCAGCAGCTTGACGGGCGCCAACAATGAGCAGTTCTTC. This chain links TRBV5-6 with TRBJ2-1; the D is unclear. CDR1 SGHDT and CDR2 YYEEEE come from the germline V gene. V lost 1 base, J lost 5 bases, and 10 bases lay in between. The CDR3 sequence is 14 residues long.

The chain recombines TRBV18 with TRBJ2-1, with 10 bases aligning to TRBD2. The CDR3 is made up of 19 amino acids. Trimming took 4 bases from V and 0 from J; bases not matched to a gene: 12. The germline CDR1 and CDR2 sequences are KGHSH and LQKENI. This CDR3 reads CASSRGPAGGSSSYNEQFF. In nucleotides, the CDR3 is TGTGCCAGCTCACGTGGACCAGCGGGAGGGTCGAGCTCCTACAATGAGCAGTTCTTC.

The chain is built from TRBV19 and TRBJ2-1; D not certain. This CDR3 contains 12 residues. The germline gives CDR1 LNHDA, CDR2 SQIVND (reference sequence). Trimming removed 8 bases from V and 3 bases from J, with 8 bases in between. This CDR3 is CASARLYNEQFF. In DNA form, the CDR3 reads TGTGCCAGTGCGAGACTCTACAATGAGCAGTTCTTC.

This chain connects TRBV19 to TRBJ2-7; no clear D. The CDR3 spans 13 residues. V lost 6 bases, J lost 3 bases, and 12 bases lay in between. Looked up from germline, CDR1 is LNHDA and CDR2 is SQIVND (reference sequence). The CDR3 region has the DNA TGTGCCAGTAGATACAGATCAGACTACGAGCAGTACTTC. It is translated as CASRYRSDYEQYF.

This clone was counted between two and nine times. CDR3 sequence: CASTSGQSTEAFF. As DNA, the CDR3 is TGTGCCAGCACCTCAGGACAGAGCACTGAAGCTTTCTTT. This sequence joins TRBV2 and TRBJ1-1; possibly TRBD1 for D (6 bases). V was trimmed by 7 bases and J by 4 bases, leaving 13 bases between them. Germline values: CDR1 SNHLY, CDR2 FYNNEI. The CDR3 has 13 residues.

The chain is built from TRBV9 and TRBJ2-1; D not resolved. Germline CDR1 is SGDLS and CDR2 is YYNGEE. This CDR3 region has 17 residues. V lost 0 bases to trimming and J lost 0 bases, with 13 bases between them. The CDR3: CASSVALRSSSYNEQFF. In DNA, the CDR3 is TGTGCCAGCAGCGTAGCGCTGCGGTCGAGCTCCTACAATGAGCAGTTCTTC. Variable domain in full (rest from reference TRBV9 and TRBJ2-1): DSGVTQTPKHLITATGQRVTLRCSPRSGDLSVYWYQQSLDQGLQFLIQYYNGEERAKGNILERFSAQQFPDLHSELNLSSLELGDSALYFCASSVALRSSSYNEQFFGPGTRLTVL.

This rearrangement joins TRBV27 to TRBJ2-1, with 8 nucleotides matching TRBD1. Germline loops: CDR1 MNHEY, CDR2 SMNVEV (reference sequence). Trimming cost V 8 bases and J 5 bases; bases outside gene matches: 17. CDR3 length: 17 amino acids. CDR3 protein: CASRKSWVTGGHNEQFF. CDR3 DNA sequence: TGTGCCAGCCGAAAGAGTTGGGTCACAGGGGGGCACAATGAGCAGTTCTTC.

This sequence joins TRBV4-1 and TRBJ2-7; D tentatively fits TRBD1 or TRBD2 (5 bases each). V was pared by 1 base and J by 2 bases, with 12 bases between. CDR3 size: 15 residues. CDR1 and CDR2 (germline): MGHRA, YSYEKL. The CDR3 region has the DNA TGCGCCAGCAGCCAAGTTCCGGGGCCAACCTACGAGCAGTACTTC. It yields the protein CASSQVPGPTYEQYF.

As concerns this clone: The identical CDR3 is also encoded by other nucleotide sequences in the sample. The chain recombines TRBV2 with TRBJ1-5; D is undetermined. Between the trimmed V and J ends, which lost 4 bases and 0 bases, there was a span of 4 bases. This CDR3 is built from 13 residues. CDR1 is SNHLY, CDR2 FYNNEI, per germline. The CDR3 coding sequence is TGTGCCAGCAGTGCCGATAGCAATCAGCCCCAGCATTTT. Translation: CASSADSNQPQHF.

This chain's CDR3 is CASSLSVGIGAGNTGELFF. The CDR3 DNA reads as TGTGCCAGCAGTTTGTCGGTTGGAATCGGGGCAGGGAACACCGGGGAGCTGTTTTTT. The genes are TRBV28 and TRBJ2-2, with D tentatively TRBD1 or TRBD2 (5 bases each). CDR1 and CDR2 (germline): MDHEN, SYDVKM. The V end was cut by 3 bases, the J end by 1 base, with 21 bases between. This CDR3 contains 19 residues. The variable domain in full, with the rest retrieved from reference TRBV28 and TRBJ2-2, is DVKVTQSSRYLVKRTGEKVFLECVQDMDHENMFWYRQDPGLGLRLIYFSYDVKMKEKGDIPEGYSVSREKKERFSLILESASTNQTSMYLCASSLSVGIGAGNTGELFFGEGSRLTVL.

The rearrangement joins TRBV5-4 to TRBJ2-2; 11 nucleotides line up with TRBD2. Trimming cost V 4 bases and J 2 bases; bases outside gene matches: 7. This CDR3 region has 17 residues. Germline V lookup: CDR1 SGHNT, CDR2 YYREEE (reference sequence). The CDR3 loop is CASSPGLAGSNTGELFF. The CDR3 coding sequence is TGTGCCAGCAGCCCTGGACTAGCGGGTTCTAACACCGGGGAGCTGTTTTTT. Using reference TRBV5-4 and TRBJ2-2 for the parts outside the CDR3, the full variable domain is ETGVTQSPTHLIKTRGQQVTLRCSSQSGHNTVSWYQQALGQGPQFIFQYYREEENGRGNFPPRFSGLQFPNYSSELNVNALELDDSALYLCASSPGLAGSNTGELFFGEGSRLTVL.

The chain couples TRBV11-3 to TRBJ2-2; D is perhaps TRBD1 or TRBD2 (6 bases each). In germline, CDR1 is SGHNT, CDR2 YENEEA. This CDR3 contains 16 residues. The V gene lost 0 bases and the J gene lost 6 bases, with 14 bases spanning the gap. The CDR3 DNA reads as TGTGCCAGCAGCTTAGATCCGGGGGCGGTCGCCGGGGAGCTGTTTTTT. Amino acid sequence: CASSLDPGAVAGELFF.